This TCR beta chain was obtained from a study of cytomegalovirus exposure and HLA in healthy donors. Study-wide findings and caveats: Later on, a genetic analysis was performed. It linked a missense variant in DCLRE1C with V- and J-gene trimming of TCR beta. Evidence from a later analysis indicated that most CMV-associated TCR beta chains looked HLA-restricted. A later analysis by the authors found several of the most significant clusters apparently linked to common viral pathogens.

Details on this clone: Its antigen is unknown.

In the PCR, 60 Vbeta and 13 Jbeta primers were used. Profiling relied on immunoSEQ multiplex PCR, and the TCRdb table lists in-frame clones only, not all of them. The top ten hold less than 3% of the sample, which has tens of thousands of clones, 85% to 95% seen once. Participants comprised healthy donors of bone marrow. The sample consisted of PBMCs. The source is a woman aged 18 to 35 in good health and CMV-seronegative.

The CDR3 nucleotides read TGTGCCAGCTCACCGACATCTACAGTTACCTCCTACGAGCAGTACTTC. This gives the protein CASSPTSTVTSYEQYF. This chain connects TRBV18 to TRBJ2-7; D unclear. Germline loops: CDR1 KGHSH, CDR2 LQKENI. V was trimmed by 3 bases and J by 0 bases, leaving 15 bases between them. This CDR3 is 16 amino acids long. The full variable domain, in which reference TRBV18 and TRBJ2-7 provide the parts outside the CDR3, is NAGVMQNPRHLVRRRGQEARLRCSPMKGHSHVYWYRQLPEEGLKFMVYLQKENIIDESGMPKERFSAEFPKEGPSILRIQQVVRGDSAAYFCASSPTSTVTSYEQYFGPGTRLTVT.